The 7 T cell receptor beta chains below were found in one sample sequenced in a study of low-dose radiotherapy and immunotherapy resistance in tumors. Both TCRalpha and TCRbeta chains were reverse transcribed with V-gene-specific primers. A constant-region primer paired with the V-primer adapter amplified TCRs over about 19 PCR cycles. TCRdb passed the reads through MiXCR, listing each CDR3 protein once. The table shows 35,000 to 50,000 distinct CDR3 sequences, with less than 25% occurring only once. Specified time point: after trial treatment. Specified treatment: LDRT plus nivolumab, ipilimumab, low-dose cyclophosphamide and aspirin (RACIN trial). The specimen was PBMCs, collected after low-dose radiotherapy plus immunotherapy. These receptors all come from a female donor with ovarian cancer.

CDR3 protein: CASSNGHRNYEQYF. The CDR3 DNA reads TGTGCCAGCAGCAACGGGCACAGGAACTACGAGCAGTACTTC. The chain combines TRBV21-1 with TRBJ2-7; TRBD1 reflects the table's D call only, with no check against the DNA. TRBV21-1 represents a pseudogene. This CDR3 has 14 amino acids.

This clonotype was counted many times. The DNA for the CDR3 is TGTGCCAGCAGCTCAGAGGGTTGGACTGAAGCTTTCTTT. Translated, it gives CASSSEGWTEAFF. The chain combines TRBV7-8 with TRBJ1-1; D remains ambiguous. The V and J ends lost 4 bases and 5 bases respectively, with 11 bases between them. The CDR3 totals 13 residues. Looked up from germline, CDR1 is SGHVS and CDR2 is FQNEAQ. The whole variable domain, filled in from reference TRBV7-8 and TRBJ1-1, reads GAGVSQSPRYKVAKRGQDVALRCDPISGHVSLFWYQQALGQGPEFLTYFQNEAQLDKSGLPSDRFFAERPEGSVSTLKIQRTQQEDSAVYLCASSSEGWTEAFFGQGTRLTVV.

This clonotype appeared many times. V gene TRBV10-3 combines with J gene TRBJ2-7, with D tentatively TRBD2 (6 bases). There are 14 residues in the CDR3. Looked up from germline, CDR1 is ENHRY and CDR2 is SYGVKD. Trimming shortened V by 6 bases and J by 2 bases, and 14 bases separated the two germline ends. The CDR3, as DNA: TGTGCCATCAGCGGCGGGGCTCAAACCTACGAGCAGTACTTC. This gives the protein CAISGGAQTYEQYF.

The V and J genes are TRBV5-1 and TRBJ2-1; D remains unclear. V lost 0 bases to trimming and J lost 5 bases, with 9 bases between them. The germline V gene has CDR1 SGHRS and CDR2 YFSETQ. The CDR3 runs 14 residues. The CDR3 DNA follows: TGCGCCAGCAGCTTGGAGAGCGTTCACAATGAGCAGTTCTTC. Residues: CASSLESVHNEQFF.

The chain combines TRBV4-3 with TRBJ2-5, with D perhaps matching TRBD1 or TRBD2 (5 bases each). This CDR3 has 16 residues. CDR1 and CDR2 from the germline V gene are LGHNA and YSLEER. With 1 base removed from V and 5 bases from J, the gap between germline ends came to 17 bases. The CDR3 DNA reads TGCGCCAGCAGCCAAGGCCATTCCGGGACCACGGAGACCCAGTACTTC. It yields the protein CASSQGHSGTTETQYF.

The chain is built from TRBV28 and TRBJ2-3, with D uncertain. The V gene lost 0 bases and the J gene lost 2 bases, with 6 bases spanning the gap. Per the germline V gene, CDR1 is MDHEN and CDR2 is SYDVKM. The CDR3 length is 14 residues. In DNA form, the CDR3 reads TGTGCCAGCAGTTTATGGCAGGACACAGATACGCAGTATTTT. This translates into CASSLWQDTDTQYF.

This rearrangement joins TRBV20-1 to TRBJ2-1; D may be TRBD2 (6 bases). V lost 1 base to trimming and J lost 12 bases, with 13 bases between them. Germline values: CDR1 DFQATT, CDR2 SNEGSKA (reference sequence). The CDR3 length is 12 residues. The CDR3 DNA follows: TGCAGTGCTAGAGGCGGGGTGCGGGGGCAGTTCTTC. Translation: CSARGGVRGQFF.